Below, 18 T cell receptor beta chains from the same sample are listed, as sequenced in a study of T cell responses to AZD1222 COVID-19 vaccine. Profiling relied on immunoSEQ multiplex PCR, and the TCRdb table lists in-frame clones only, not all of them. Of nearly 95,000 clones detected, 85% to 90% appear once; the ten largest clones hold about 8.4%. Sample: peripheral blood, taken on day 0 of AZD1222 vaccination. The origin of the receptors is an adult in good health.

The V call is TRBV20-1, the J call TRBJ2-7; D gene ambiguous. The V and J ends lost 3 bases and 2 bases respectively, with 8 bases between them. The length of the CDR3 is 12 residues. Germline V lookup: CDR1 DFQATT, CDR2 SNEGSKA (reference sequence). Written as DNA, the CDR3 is TGCAGTGCTAGTCAAACAACCTACGAGCAGTACTTC. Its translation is CSASQTTYEQYF.

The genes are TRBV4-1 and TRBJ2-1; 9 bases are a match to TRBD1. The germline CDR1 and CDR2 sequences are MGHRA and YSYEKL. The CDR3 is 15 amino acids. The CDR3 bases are TGCCCCCCCAGCCCACAGGGGGCAATCTACAATGAGCAGTTCTTC. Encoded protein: CPPSPQGAIYNEQFF.

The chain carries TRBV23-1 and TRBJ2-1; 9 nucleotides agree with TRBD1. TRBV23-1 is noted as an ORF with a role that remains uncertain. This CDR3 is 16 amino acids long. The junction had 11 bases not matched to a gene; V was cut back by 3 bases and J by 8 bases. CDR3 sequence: CASSQTPGQGSDEQFF. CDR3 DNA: TGCGCCAGCAGTCAGACCCCGGGACAGGGTTCGGATGAGCAGTTCTTC.

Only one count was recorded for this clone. CDR3 in amino acids: CASPSKSGETQYF. The CDR3 DNA follows: TGCGCCAGCCCCTCAAAGTCGGGGGAGACCCAGTACTTC. The chain links TRBV23-1 to TRBJ2-5; weak D call: TRBD2 (5 bases). TRBV23-1 is recorded as an ORF, its role being uncertain. V shed 8 bases and J shed 5 bases, with 15 bases lying between them. The CDR3 has 13 amino acids.

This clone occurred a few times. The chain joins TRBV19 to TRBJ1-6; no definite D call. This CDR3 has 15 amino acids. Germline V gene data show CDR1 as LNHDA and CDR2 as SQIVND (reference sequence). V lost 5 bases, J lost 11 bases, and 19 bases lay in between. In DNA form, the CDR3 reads TGTGCCAGTAGTTTTCGCCGGGGTGAAGGGACACCCCTCCACTTT. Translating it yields CASSFRRGEGTPLHF.

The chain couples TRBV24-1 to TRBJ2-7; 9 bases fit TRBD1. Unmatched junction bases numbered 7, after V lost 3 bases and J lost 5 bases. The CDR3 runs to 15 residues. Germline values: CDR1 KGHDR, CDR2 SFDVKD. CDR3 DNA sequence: TGTGCCACCAGTGATCCGGGACAGGGTGTCCACGAGCAGTACTTC. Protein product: CATSDPGQGVHEQYF.

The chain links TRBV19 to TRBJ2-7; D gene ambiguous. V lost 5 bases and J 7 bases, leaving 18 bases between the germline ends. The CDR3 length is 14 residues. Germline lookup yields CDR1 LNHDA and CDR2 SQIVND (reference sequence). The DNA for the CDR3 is TGTGCCAGTAGTTTAAACCATATGCCTAGAGAGCAGTACTTC. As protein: CASSLNHMPREQYF.

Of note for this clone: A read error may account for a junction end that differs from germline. The CDR3 spells CASSLLGLAENQETQYF. The CDR3 DNA sequence: TGTGCTAGCAGCTTACTCGGACTAGCGGAAAACCAAGAGACCCAGTACTTC. The V gene is TRBV7-7, the J gene TRBJ2-5, with 10 nucleotides matching TRBD2. Per the germline V gene, CDR1 is SSHAT and CDR2 is FNYEAQ (reference sequence). The CDR3 length is 17 residues.

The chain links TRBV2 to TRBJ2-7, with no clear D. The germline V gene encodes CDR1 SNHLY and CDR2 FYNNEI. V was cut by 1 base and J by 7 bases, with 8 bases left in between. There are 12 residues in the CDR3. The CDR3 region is CASSEVLREQYF. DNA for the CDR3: TGTGCCAGCAGTGAAGTTCTAAGAGAGCAGTACTTC.

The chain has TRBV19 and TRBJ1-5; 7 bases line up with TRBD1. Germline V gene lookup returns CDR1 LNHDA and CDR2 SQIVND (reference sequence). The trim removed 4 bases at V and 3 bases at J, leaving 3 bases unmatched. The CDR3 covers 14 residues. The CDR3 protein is CASSKGQNNQPQHF. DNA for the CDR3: TGTGCCAGTAGTAAGGGACAGAACAATCAGCCCCAGCATTTT.

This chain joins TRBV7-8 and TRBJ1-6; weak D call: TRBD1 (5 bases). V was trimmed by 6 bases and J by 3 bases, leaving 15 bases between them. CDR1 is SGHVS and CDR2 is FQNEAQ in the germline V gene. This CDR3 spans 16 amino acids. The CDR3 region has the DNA TGTGCCAGCAGACGAAGCCTAGGGGTCTATAATTCACCCCTCCACTTT. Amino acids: CASRRSLGVYNSPLHF. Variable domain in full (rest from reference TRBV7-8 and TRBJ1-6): GAGVSQSPRYKVAKRGQDVALRCDPISGHVSLFWYQQALGQGPEFLTYFQNEAQLDKSGLPSDRFFAERPEGSVSTLKIQRTQQEDSAVYLCASRRSLGVYNSPLHFGNGTRLTVT.

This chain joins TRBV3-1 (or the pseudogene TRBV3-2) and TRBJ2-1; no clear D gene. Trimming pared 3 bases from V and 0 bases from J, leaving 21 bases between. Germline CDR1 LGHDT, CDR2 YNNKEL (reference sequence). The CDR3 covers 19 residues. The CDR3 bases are TGTGCCAGCAGCCAGGCTTTATGGGAAAGGAACTCCTCCTACAATGAGCAGTTCTTC. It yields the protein CASSQALWERNSSYNEQFF.

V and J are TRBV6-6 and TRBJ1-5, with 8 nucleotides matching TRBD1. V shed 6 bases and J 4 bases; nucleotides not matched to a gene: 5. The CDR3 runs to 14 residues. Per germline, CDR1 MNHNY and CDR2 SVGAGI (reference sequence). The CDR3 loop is CASSLQGGNQPQHF. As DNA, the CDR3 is TGTGCCAGCAGCTTACAGGGGGGGAATCAGCCCCAGCATTTT.

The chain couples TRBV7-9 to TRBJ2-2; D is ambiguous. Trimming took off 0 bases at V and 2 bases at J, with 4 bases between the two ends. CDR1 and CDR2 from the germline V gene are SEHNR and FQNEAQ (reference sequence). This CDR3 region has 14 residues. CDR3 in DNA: TGTGCCAGCAGCTTAGCGCATAACACCGGGGAGCTGTTTTTT. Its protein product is CASSLAHNTGELFF.

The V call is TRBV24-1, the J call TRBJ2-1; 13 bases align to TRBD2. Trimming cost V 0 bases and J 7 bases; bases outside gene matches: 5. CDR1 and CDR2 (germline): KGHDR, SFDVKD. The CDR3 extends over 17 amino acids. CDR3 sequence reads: CATSDLSGTSGTNEQFF. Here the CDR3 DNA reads TGTGCCACCAGTGATTTGTCTGGGACTAGCGGGACAAATGAGCAGTTCTTC.

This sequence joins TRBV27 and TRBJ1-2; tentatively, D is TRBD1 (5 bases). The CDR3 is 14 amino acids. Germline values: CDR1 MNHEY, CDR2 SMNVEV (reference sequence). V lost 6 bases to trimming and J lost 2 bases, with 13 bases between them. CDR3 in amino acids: CASSSNRINYGYTF. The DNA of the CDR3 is TGTGCCAGCAGCAGCAACAGGATAAACTATGGCTACACCTTC.

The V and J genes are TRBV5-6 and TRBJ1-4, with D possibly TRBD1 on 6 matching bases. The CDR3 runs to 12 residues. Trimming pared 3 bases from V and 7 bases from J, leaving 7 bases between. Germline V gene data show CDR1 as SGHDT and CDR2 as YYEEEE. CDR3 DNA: TGTGCCAGCAGCTCCAGGGGTGAAAAACTGTTTTTT. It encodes CASSSRGEKLFF.

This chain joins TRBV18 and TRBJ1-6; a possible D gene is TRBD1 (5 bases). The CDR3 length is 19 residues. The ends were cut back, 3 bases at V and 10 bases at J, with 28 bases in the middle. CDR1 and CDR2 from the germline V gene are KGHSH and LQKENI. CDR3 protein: CASSPVSLPGTPSRSPLHF. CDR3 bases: TGTGCCAGCTCACCTGTGAGTCTCCCAGGGACCCCTTCGCGGTCACCCCTCCACTTT.